The present TCR beta chain was sequenced within a study of Ad26.COV2.S vaccination and SARS-CoV-2 variants. Regarding the study as a whole: The placebo group had lower spike-specific TCR breadth than the vaccine recipients did.

In the case of this clone: The antigen is undetermined.

Assay used: immunoSEQ multiplex PCR; TCRdb lists only in-frame clones, some missing. The sample has roughly 400,000 clones, about 90% seen once. The germline V gene encodes CDR1 KGHDR and CDR2 SFDVKD. The junction had 13 bases not matched to a gene; V was cut back by 5 bases and J by 6 bases. This CDR3 region has 17 residues. Treatment here: 15 to 20 received Ad26.COV2.S at low or high dose, single or two shots; five or six received placebo; per-sample allocation not given. Collection of samples fell on day 63 after the first vaccine or placebo injection. The genes are TRBV24-1 and TRBJ2-2; TRBD1 agrees at 8 bases. This specimen consisted of peripheral blood, obtained in a trial of Ad26.COV2.S vaccine versus placebo. The clonotype was recovered from a person aged 18-60 years who received the Ad26.COV2.S COVID-19 vaccine or a placebo. The CDR3 loop reads CATSGGNRGTRAGELFF. The CDR3, as DNA: TGTGCCACCAGTGGGGGAAACAGGGGGACAAGGGCCGGGGAGCTGTTTTTT.